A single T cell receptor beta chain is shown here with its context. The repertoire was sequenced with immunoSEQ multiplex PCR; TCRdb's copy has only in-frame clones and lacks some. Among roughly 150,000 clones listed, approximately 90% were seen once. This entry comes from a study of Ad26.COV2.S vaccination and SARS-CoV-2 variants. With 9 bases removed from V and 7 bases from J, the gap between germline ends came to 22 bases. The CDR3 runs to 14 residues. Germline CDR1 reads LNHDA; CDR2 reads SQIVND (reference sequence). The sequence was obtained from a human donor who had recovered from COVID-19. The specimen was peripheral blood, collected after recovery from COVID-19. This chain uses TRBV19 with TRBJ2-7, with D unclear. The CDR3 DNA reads TGTGCCAGCTCACCCCGGAGAGAGACGGGTGAGCAGTACTTC. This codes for CASSPRRETGEQYF.